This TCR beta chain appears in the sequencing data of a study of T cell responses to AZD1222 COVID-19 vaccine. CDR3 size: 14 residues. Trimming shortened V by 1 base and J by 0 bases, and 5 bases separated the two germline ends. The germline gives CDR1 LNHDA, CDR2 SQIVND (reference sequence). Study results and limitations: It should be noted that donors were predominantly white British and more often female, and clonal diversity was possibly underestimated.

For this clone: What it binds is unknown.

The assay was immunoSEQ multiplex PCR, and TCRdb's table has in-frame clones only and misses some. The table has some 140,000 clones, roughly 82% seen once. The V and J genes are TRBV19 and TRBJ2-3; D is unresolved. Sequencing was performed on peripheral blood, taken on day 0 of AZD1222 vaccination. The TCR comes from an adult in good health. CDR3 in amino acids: CASSIGTSTDTQYF. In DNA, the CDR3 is TGTGCCAGTAGTATAGGGACCAGCACAGATACGCAGTATTTT.